The clone carrying this T cell receptor beta chain appeared once. Next came a second PCR, run for about 7 to 12 cycles, which used a sample-barcoded 5' primer along with a J-beta primer mix. TCRdb used MiXCR to reprocess the 5' RACE reads, holding one entry per CDR3 protein. This sample has hundreds of thousands of distinct CDR3 sequences, with 25% to 35% found just once. The CDR3 runs 14 residues. Germline loops: CDR1 DFQATT, CDR2 SNEGSKA (reference sequence). Isolated PBMCs totaled at least 6.5 million in each sample. The data were taken from a study of blood T cells in healthy people across ages. This clonotype originated in a woman of 80 years or more in good health. Sequenced input: blood. The chain links TRBV20-1 to TRBJ2-5, with 10 bases aligning to TRBD2. The J call could be wrong; TRBJ2-7 is a better fit for the DNA end. The CDR3 is CSARQRGGRYEQYF. The DNA for the CDR3 is TGCAGTGCTAGACAGCGGGGGGGCCGATACGAGCAGTACTTC.